One sample yielded the 2 T cell receptor beta chains listed below, sequenced in a study of blood T cell repertoires in COVID-19. Some clones are missing from TCRdb's copy, which holds only in-frame ones; the method was immunoSEQ multiplex PCR. The sample records roughly 320,000 clones, roughly 90% being singletons. Specimen: PBMCs or T cells enriched from blood (not recorded which). These receptors were collected from a woman under 40 who had been exposed to COVID-19.

This chain uses TRBV7-9 with TRBJ1-1, with a weak D call TRBD1 (5 bases). The CDR3 is made up of 13 amino acids. V lost 3 bases and J 7 bases, leaving 12 bases between the germline ends. Germline V gene sequence: CDR1 SEHNR, CDR2 FQNEAQ (reference sequence). CDR3 coding DNA: TGTGCCAGCAGCTTTGGCCAGGGAGGTGAAGCTTTCTTT. Amino acids: CASSFGQGGEAFF.

This chain links TRBV15 with TRBJ1-2; a possible D gene is TRBD1 (6 bases). CDR1 and CDR2 (germline): LNHNV, YYDKDF (reference sequence). This CDR3 contains 16 residues. V was cut by 1 base and J by 4 bases, with 16 bases left in between. The CDR3 is CATSRGGQGIGYGYTF. CDR3 nucleotides: TGTGCCACCAGCAGAGGGGGGCAGGGAATCGGCTATGGCTACACCTTC.